This TCR beta chain was obtained from a study of technical replicates of blood from a handful of donors. Here immunoSEQ multiplex PCR was the method, and the copy in TCRdb shows in-frame clones only, minus some. Of 95,000 to 100,000 clones in the sample, 90% to 96% were seen once. The CDR3 loop spans 13 amino acids. Germline CDR1 MNHEY, CDR2 SVGAGI. V gave up 6 bases and J gave up 7 bases; unmatched junction bases: 5. The sequencing input was T cells isolated from PBMCs. J is TRBJ1-2 and V is TRBV6-5; 10 nucleotides line up with TRBD1. The TCR originated in a human donor in good health. The CDR3 DNA is TGTGCCAGCAGCGACAGGGGGCCGGTTGGCTACACCTTC. Encoded protein: CASSDRGPVGYTF.